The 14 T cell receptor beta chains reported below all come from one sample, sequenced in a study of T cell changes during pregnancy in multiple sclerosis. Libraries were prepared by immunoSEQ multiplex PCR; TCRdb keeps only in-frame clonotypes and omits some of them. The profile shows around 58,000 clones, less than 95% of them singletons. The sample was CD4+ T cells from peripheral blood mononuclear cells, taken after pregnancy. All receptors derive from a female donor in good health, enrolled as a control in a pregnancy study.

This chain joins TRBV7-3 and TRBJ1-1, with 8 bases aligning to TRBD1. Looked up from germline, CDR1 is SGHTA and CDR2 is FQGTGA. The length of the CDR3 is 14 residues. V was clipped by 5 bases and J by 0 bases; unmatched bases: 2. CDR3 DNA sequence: TGTGCCAGCAGCGCGGACAGGGTGAACACTGAAGCTTTCTTT. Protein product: CASSADRVNTEAFF.

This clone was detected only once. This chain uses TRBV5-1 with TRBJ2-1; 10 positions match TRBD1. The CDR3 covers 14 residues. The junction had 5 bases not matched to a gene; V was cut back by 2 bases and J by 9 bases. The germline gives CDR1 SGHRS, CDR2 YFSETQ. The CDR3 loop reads CASSFGTGVGEQFF. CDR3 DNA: TGCGCCAGCAGCTTCGGGACAGGGGTAGGTGAGCAGTTCTTC. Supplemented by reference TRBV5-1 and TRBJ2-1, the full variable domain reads KAGVTQTPRYLIKTRGQQVTLSCSPISGHRSVSWYQQTPGQGLQFLFEYFSETQRNKGNFPGRFSGRQFSNSRSEMNVSTLELGDSALYLCASSFGTGVGEQFFGPGTRLTVL.

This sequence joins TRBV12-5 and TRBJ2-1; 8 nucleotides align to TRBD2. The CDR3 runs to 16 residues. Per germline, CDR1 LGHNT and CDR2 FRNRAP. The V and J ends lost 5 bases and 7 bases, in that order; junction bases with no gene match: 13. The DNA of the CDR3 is TGTGCTAGTGGTACCCTCGTCGGGGGGGCGAGGAATGAGCAGTTCTTC. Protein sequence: CASGTLVGGARNEQFF.

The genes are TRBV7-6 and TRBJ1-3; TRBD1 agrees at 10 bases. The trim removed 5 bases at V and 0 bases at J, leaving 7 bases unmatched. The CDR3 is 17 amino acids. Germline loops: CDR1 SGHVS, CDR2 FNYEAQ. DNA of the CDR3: TGTGCCAGCAGCCCCGGGACAGGGGCTCCCTCTGGAAACACCATATATTTT. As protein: CASSPGTGAPSGNTIYF.

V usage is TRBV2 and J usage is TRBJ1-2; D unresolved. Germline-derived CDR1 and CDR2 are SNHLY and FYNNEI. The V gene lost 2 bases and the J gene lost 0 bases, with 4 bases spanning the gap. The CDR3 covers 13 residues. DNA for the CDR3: TGTGCCAGCAGTGAACAGACTAACTATGGCTACACCTTC. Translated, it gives CASSEQTNYGYTF. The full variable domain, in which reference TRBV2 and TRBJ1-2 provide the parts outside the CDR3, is EPEVTQTPSHQVTQMGQEVILRCVPISNHLYFYWYRQILGQKVEFLVSFYNNEISEKSEIFDDQFSVERPDGSNFTLKIRSTKLEDSAMYFCASSEQTNYGYTFGSGTRLTVV.

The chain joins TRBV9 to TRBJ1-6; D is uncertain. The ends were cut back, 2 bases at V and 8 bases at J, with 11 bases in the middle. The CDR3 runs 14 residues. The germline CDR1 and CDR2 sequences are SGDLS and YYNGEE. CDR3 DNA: TGTGCCAGCAGCGTTGGGAGGTTGGATTCACCCCTCCACTTT. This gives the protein CASSVGRLDSPLHF.

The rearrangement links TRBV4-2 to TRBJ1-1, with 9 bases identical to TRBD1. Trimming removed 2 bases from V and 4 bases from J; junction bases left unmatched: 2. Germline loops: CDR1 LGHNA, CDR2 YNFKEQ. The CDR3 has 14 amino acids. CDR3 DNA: TGTGCCAGCAGCCAACACAGGGGGCCCACTGAAGCTTTCTTT. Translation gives CASSQHRGPTEAFF.

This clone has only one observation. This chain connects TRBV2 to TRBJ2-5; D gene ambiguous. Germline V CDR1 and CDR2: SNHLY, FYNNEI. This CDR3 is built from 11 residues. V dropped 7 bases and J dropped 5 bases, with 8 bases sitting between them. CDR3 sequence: CASTLRETQYF. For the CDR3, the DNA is TGTGCCAGCACGTTGAGGGAGACCCAGTACTTC.

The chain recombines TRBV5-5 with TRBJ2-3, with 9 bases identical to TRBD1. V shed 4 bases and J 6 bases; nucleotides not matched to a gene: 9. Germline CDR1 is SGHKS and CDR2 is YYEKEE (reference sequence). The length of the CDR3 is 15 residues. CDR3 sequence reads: CASSSRDRDYDTQYF. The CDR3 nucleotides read TGTGCCAGCAGCAGCCGGGACAGGGATTACGATACGCAGTATTTT.

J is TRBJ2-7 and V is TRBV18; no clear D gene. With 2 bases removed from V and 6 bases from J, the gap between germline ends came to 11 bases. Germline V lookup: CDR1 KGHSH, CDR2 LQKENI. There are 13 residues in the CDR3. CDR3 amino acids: CASSPTVTVEQYF. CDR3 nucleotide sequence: TGTGCCAGCTCACCAACAGTTACTGTCGAGCAGTACTTC.

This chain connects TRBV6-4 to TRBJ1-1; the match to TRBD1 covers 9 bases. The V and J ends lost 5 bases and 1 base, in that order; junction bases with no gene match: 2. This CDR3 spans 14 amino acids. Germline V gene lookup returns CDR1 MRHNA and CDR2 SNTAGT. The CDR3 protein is CASSRDRENTEAFF. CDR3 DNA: TGTGCCAGCAGTAGGGACAGGGAGAACACTGAAGCTTTCTTT.

Here the CDR3 DNA reads TGTGCCAGCAGCTTAAACTCAGGGAACTATGGCTACACCTTC. The encoded protein is CASSLNSGNYGYTF. The rearrangement uses TRBV7-8 and TRBJ1-2; TRBD1 is a possible D gene (5 bases). CDR3 length equals 14 residues. Germline values: CDR1 SGHVS, CDR2 FQNEAQ. V was clipped by 2 bases and J by 2 bases, with 9 bases between them.

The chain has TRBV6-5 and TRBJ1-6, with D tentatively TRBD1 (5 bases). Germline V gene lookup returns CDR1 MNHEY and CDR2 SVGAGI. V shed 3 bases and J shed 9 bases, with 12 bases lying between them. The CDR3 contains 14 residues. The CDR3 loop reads CASSYSGQLSPLHF. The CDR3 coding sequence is TGTGCCAGCAGTTATTCAGGGCAACTTTCACCCCTCCACTTT.

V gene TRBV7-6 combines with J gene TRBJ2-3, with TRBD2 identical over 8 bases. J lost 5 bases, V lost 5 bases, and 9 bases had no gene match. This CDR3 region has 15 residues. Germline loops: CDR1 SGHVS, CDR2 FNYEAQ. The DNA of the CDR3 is TGTGCCAGCAGCGTAGGGGGACTAGTAGGAGATACGCAGTATTTT. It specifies CASSVGGLVGDTQYF.